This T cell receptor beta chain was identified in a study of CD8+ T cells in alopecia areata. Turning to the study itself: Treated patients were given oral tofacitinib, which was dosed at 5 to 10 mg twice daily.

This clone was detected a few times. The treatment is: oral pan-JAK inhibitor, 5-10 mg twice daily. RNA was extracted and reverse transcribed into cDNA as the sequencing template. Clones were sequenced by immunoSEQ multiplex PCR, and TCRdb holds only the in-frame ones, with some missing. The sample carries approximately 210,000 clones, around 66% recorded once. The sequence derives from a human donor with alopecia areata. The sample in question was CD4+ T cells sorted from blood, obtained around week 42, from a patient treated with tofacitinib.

CDR3 sequence (DNA): TGTGCCTGGAGTCTGGGGGCGCGGGGCTACACCTTC. Translated: CAWSLGARGYTF. The chain is built from TRBV30 and TRBJ1-2; a possible D gene is TRBD1 (6 bases). The CDR3 contains 12 residues. V lost 2 bases and J 8 bases, leaving 12 bases between the germline ends. Germline-derived CDR1 and CDR2 are GTSNPN and SVGIG (reference sequence).